The 30 T cell receptor beta chains presented below share a single source sample, sequenced in a study of T-cell memory formation after mild COVID-19. TCRdb itself ran the 5' RACE reads through MiXCR, one entry per CDR3 protein. The sample includes 550,000 to 650,000 distinct CDR3 sequences, 15% to 20% of them seen just once. Sequenced material: PBMCs or a T cell subset sorted from them (not recorded which). Source of these receptors: an adult woman who had mild COVID-19 (a few samples of this study predate the infection). Cell type and time point are not known.

The chain links TRBV5-1 to TRBJ2-7; possibly TRBD1 for D (5 bases). Trimming pared 0 bases from V and 5 bases from J, leaving 12 bases between. The V gene's germline CDR1 is SGHRS and CDR2 YFSETQ. This CDR3 comprises 14 residues. The CDR3 is CASSLEGHGNEQYF. The DNA of the CDR3 is TGCGCCAGCAGCTTGGAAGGACACGGAAACGAGCAGTACTTC.

J is TRBJ2-5 and V is TRBV5-4, with D perhaps matching TRBD2 (6 bases). This CDR3 is built from 13 residues. V was shortened by 5 bases and J by 6 bases, with 14 bases between the two germline ends. Germline V gene data show CDR1 as SGHNT and CDR2 as YYREEE (reference sequence). This chain's CDR3 is CASRTGGRKTQYF. DNA for the CDR3: TGTGCCAGCAGGACCGGGGGTCGGAAGACCCAGTACTTC.

In its sample, this clonotype was seen a few times. The chain carries TRBV14 and TRBJ2-7; 7 bases fit TRBD2. J was trimmed by 5 bases and V by 3 bases; bases with no gene match: 10. The germline gives CDR1 SGHDN, CDR2 FVKESK. The CDR3 contains 15 residues. The CDR3 bases are TGTGCCAGCAGCCATCGACTTCACAGCGGGAACGAGCAGTACTTC. It codes for CASSHRLHSGNEQYF.

This clonotype appeared a few times. CDR3 sequence: CASSLVFGSNTGELFF. The CDR3 nucleotides read TGTGCCAGCAGCTTAGTTTTTGGGTCGAACACCGGGGAGCTGTTTTTT. V usage is TRBV7-6 and J usage is TRBJ2-2; no reliable D call. Germline-derived CDR1 and CDR2 are SGHVS and FNYEAQ. The V gene lost 1 base and the J gene lost 0 bases, with 9 bases spanning the gap. The CDR3 is 16 residues long.

The V and J genes are TRBV5-5 and TRBJ2-1; D assignment may be TRBD1 or TRBD2 (5 bases each). The germline V and J ends were trimmed by 1 base and 8 bases, with 7 bases remaining between them. Per the germline V gene, CDR1 is SGHKS and CDR2 is YYEKEE (reference sequence). The CDR3 runs 12 residues. CDR3 in amino acids: CASSLWGYEQFF. CDR3 nucleotide sequence: TGTGCCAGCAGCTTGTGGGGGTATGAGCAGTTCTTC.

This clonotype has only a few counts. This chain links TRBV5-1 with TRBJ2-1, with D perhaps TRBD1 (5 bases). V gave up 3 bases and J gave up 9 bases, with 10 bases separating them. Germline loops: CDR1 SGHRS, CDR2 YFSETQ. This CDR3 has 12 residues. CDR3 protein: CASSWSQGEQFF. The CDR3 bases are TGCGCCAGCAGCTGGAGTCAGGGTGAGCAGTTCTTC.

This clonotype was seen a handful of times. The genes are TRBV29-1 and TRBJ1-2; D is uncertain. V was cut by 4 bases and J by 12 bases, with 18 bases left in between. Germline values: CDR1 SQVTM, CDR2 ANQGSEA. The CDR3 is 12 amino acids. The CDR3 reads CSVVSGLAPHTF. The CDR3 nucleotides read TGCAGCGTTGTTTCGGGCCTAGCCCCTCACACCTTC.

The chain recombines TRBV29-1 with TRBJ1-1; D gene uncertain. V lost 6 bases, J lost 1 base, and 9 bases lay in between. Germline CDR1 and CDR2: SQVTM and ANQGSEA. This CDR3 contains 12 residues. The CDR3 DNA reads TGCAGCGTCATTGGACCGAACACTGAAGCTTTCTTT. Protein product: CSVIGPNTEAFF.

This clonotype was counted a few times. The chain joins TRBV24-1 to TRBJ2-5, with 7 bases identical to TRBD1. Trimming took 4 bases from V and 0 from J; bases not matched to a gene: 4. Germline V gene sequence: CDR1 KGHDR, CDR2 SFDVKD. This CDR3 has 15 residues. CDR3 sequence: CATSEPGQNQETQYF. The CDR3 DNA reads TGTGCCACCAGTGAACCGGGACAGAACCAAGAGACCCAGTACTTC.

The V call is TRBV9, the J call TRBJ2-3, with 8 nucleotides matching TRBD1. In germline, CDR1 is SGDLS, CDR2 YYNGEE. CDR3 length: 16 amino acids. V shed 0 bases, J shed 4 bases, and the junction held 7 bases outside the gene matches. CDR3 sequence reads: CASSVAGDRIADTQYF. The CDR3 DNA reads as TGTGCCAGCAGCGTAGCCGGGGACAGGATTGCAGATACGCAGTATTTT.

This clonotype was observed a handful of times. The chain has TRBV4-3 and TRBJ2-1; the D gene is possibly TRBD2 (6 bases). The CDR3 length is 16 residues. Trimming shortened V by 0 bases and J by 8 bases, and 17 bases separated the two germline ends. CDR1 and CDR2 from the germline V gene are LGHNA and YSLEER. CDR3: CASSQDKAGWRDEQFF. For the CDR3, the DNA is TGCGCCAGCAGCCAAGACAAGGCAGGGTGGAGGGATGAGCAGTTCTTC.

This clonotype was recorded a few times. The chain uses TRBV20-1 and TRBJ2-1; either TRBD1 or TRBD2 may fit D (5 bases each). Germline V gives CDR1 DFQATT, CDR2 SNEGSKA (reference sequence). The CDR3 sequence is 13 residues long. Trimming stripped 5 bases from V and 5 bases from J, with 13 bases between. The CDR3 region has the DNA TGCAGTGCTTCCCGGGACCTAAACAATGAGCAGTTCTTC. Translating it yields CSASRDLNNEQFF.

Only a few counts were recorded for this clonotype. The chain joins TRBV20-1 to TRBJ2-7; D is unresolved. This CDR3 spans 14 amino acids. Germline V gene data show CDR1 as DFQATT and CDR2 as SNEGSKA (reference sequence). Trimming removed 6 bases at V and 1 base at J, with 16 bases between. CDR3: CSAPRQALSYEQYF. The CDR3 nucleotides are TGCAGTGCCCCCCGGCAGGCACTATCCTACGAGCAGTACTTC.

The chain joins TRBV5-1 to TRBJ2-3; D possibly matches TRBD1 or TRBD2 (6 bases each). Germline V gene lookup returns CDR1 SGHRS and CDR2 YFSETQ. The CDR3 is 16 amino acids. The V end lost 4 bases, the J end lost 2 bases, and 17 bases lay between the germline ends. The CDR3 protein is CASSRGTSEYTDTQYF. DNA for the CDR3: TGCGCCAGCAGCCGCGGGACAAGCGAGTACACAGATACGCAGTATTTT.

This clonotype was seen a handful of times. This chain links TRBV6-2 or TRBV6-3 with TRBJ2-1; D uncertain. Germline values: CDR1 MNHEY, CDR2 SVGEGT. The V end lost 5 bases, the J end lost 6 bases, and 17 bases lay between the germline ends. The CDR3 spans 15 residues. The CDR3 DNA sequence: TGTGCCAGCAGTAAGGGTTCCGCCGCCGCCAATGAGCAGTTCTTC. Its protein is CASSKGSAAANEQFF.

The V gene is TRBV3-1, the J gene TRBJ2-5; D is unclear. Between the trimmed V and J ends, which lost 4 bases and 7 bases, there was a span of 13 bases. Germline V gene lookup returns CDR1 LGHDT and CDR2 YNNKEL (reference sequence). CDR3 size: 13 residues. CDR3 coding DNA: TGTGCCAGCAGCCCTAATTCCCTCCGGACCCAGTACTTC. Translating gives CASSPNSLRTQYF.

This clonotype was seen just once. V is TRBV23-1 and J is TRBJ1-5; D not certain. TRBV23-1 is an ORF for which the function is uncertain. The V end lost 0 bases, the J end lost 5 bases, and 11 bases lay between the germline ends. The CDR3 consists of 15 residues. DNA for the CDR3: TGCGCCAGCAGTCAATCGAACAAGATGGATCAGCCCCAGCATTTT. Its translation: CASSQSNKMDQPQHF.

The chain has TRBV30 and TRBJ1-3; D is unclear. This CDR3 has 12 residues. V dropped 6 bases and J dropped 4 bases, with 10 bases sitting between them. CDR1 GTSNPN and CDR2 SVGIG come from the germline V gene (reference sequence). The CDR3 sequence: CACALGGNTIYF. CDR3 nucleotide sequence: TGTGCCTGCGCGCTTGGGGGAAACACCATATATTTT.

This clonotype was seen a few times. The chain links TRBV5-1 to TRBJ2-1; D ambiguous. Trimming removed 0 bases at V and 9 bases at J, with 10 bases between. The CDR3 spans 13 residues. The germline V gene has CDR1 SGHRS and CDR2 YFSETQ. The CDR3 DNA is TGCGCCAGCAGCTTGGTGCCCCTTGGTGAGCAGTTCTTC. Translation: CASSLVPLGEQFF.

There are a few counts of this clonotype. The chain carries TRBV7-8 and TRBJ2-5; D gene uncertain. The germline V and J ends were trimmed by 3 bases and 5 bases, with 10 bases remaining between them. CDR1 and CDR2 (germline): SGHVS, FQNEAQ. The CDR3 sequence is 13 residues long. For the CDR3, the DNA is TGTGCCAGCAGCTTCGGGTCTCGGGAGACCCAGTACTTC. Amino acid sequence: CASSFGSRETQYF.

The chain uses TRBV30 and TRBJ1-5, with D hard to call. V shed 7 bases and J shed 0 bases, with 7 bases lying between them. Germline V CDR1 and CDR2: GTSNPN, SVGIG (reference sequence). This CDR3 has 12 amino acids. CDR3 in DNA: TGTGCCTTTGAGGATAGCAATCAGCCCCAGCATTTT. Translating it yields CAFEDSNQPQHF.

CDR3 coding DNA: TGTGCCAGCTCACCTAACAGGGGAGGAGAAAAACTGTTTTTT. This sequence encodes CASSPNRGGEKLFF. The chain is built from TRBV18 and TRBJ1-4; 7 nucleotides line up with TRBD1. Trimming cost V 3 bases and J 8 bases; bases outside gene matches: 6. CDR1 and CDR2 from the germline V gene are KGHSH and LQKENI. This CDR3 is built from 14 residues.

This chain connects TRBV2 to TRBJ2-1, with 9 bases fitting TRBD2. Germline values: CDR1 SNHLY, CDR2 FYNNEI. The CDR3 is 18 amino acids. The V gene end was trimmed by 10 bases and the J gene end by 1 base; junction bases not matched to a gene: 17. CDR3 residues: CATRGGRASEVSYNEQFF. CDR3 coding DNA: TGTGCCACTAGGGGCGGGAGGGCCTCGGAGGTTTCCTACAATGAGCAGTTCTTC.

The chain is built from TRBV7-6 and TRBJ1-5; D remains ambiguous. CDR1 and CDR2 (germline): SGHVS, FNYEAQ. CDR3 length: 16 amino acids. The V and J ends lost 0 bases and 2 bases respectively, with 11 bases between them. This CDR3 is CASSLARDSGNQPQHF. Here the CDR3 DNA reads TGTGCCAGCAGCTTAGCGCGAGATAGTGGCAATCAGCCCCAGCATTTT.

The CDR3 is CATSRGQGPQHF. CDR3 DNA sequence: TGTGCCACCAGCAGGGGACAGGGGCCCCAGCATTTT. The chain combines TRBV15 with TRBJ1-5; 9 bases agree with TRBD1. CDR1 LNHNV and CDR2 YYDKDF come from the germline V gene (reference sequence). The CDR3 length is 12 residues. J lost 9 bases, V lost 3 bases, and 0 bases had no gene match.

This clonotype was found many times. The chain recombines TRBV5-1 with TRBJ1-1; 8 nucleotides match TRBD1. The germline V gene has CDR1 SGHRS and CDR2 YFSETQ. The V segment lost 0 bases and the J segment 11 bases; nucleotides outside the gene matches: 6. This CDR3 contains 13 residues. Here the CDR3 DNA reads TGCGCCAGCAGCTTGGGCACAGGGGGAGCGGCTTTCTTT. It encodes CASSLGTGGAAFF.

This clonotype occurred a few times. The rearrangement joins TRBV7-9 to TRBJ2-1; 7 nucleotides agree with TRBD2. The junction had 14 bases not matched to a gene; V was cut back by 5 bases and J by 7 bases. This CDR3 is 16 amino acids long. The V gene's germline CDR1 is SEHNR and CDR2 FQNEAQ (reference sequence). In nucleotides, the CDR3 is TGTGCCAGCAGCGGAGGTTGGCGGGAGAGGGTAAATGAGCAGTTCTTC. Its protein product is CASSGGWRERVNEQFF.

The CDR3, as DNA: TGCGCCAGCAGCAGAGAGGACAGGCATTTTTCACCCCTCCACTTT. Translated: CASSREDRHFSPLHF. This rearrangement joins TRBV5-1 to TRBJ1-6, with 7 bases fitting TRBD1. V lost 4 bases, J lost 9 bases, and 10 bases stayed unmatched. The germline V gene encodes CDR1 SGHRS and CDR2 YFSETQ. The CDR3 is 15 residues long.

The rearrangement uses TRBV20-1 and TRBJ2-7; unclear D gene. Looked up from germline, CDR1 is DFQATT and CDR2 is SNEGSKA (reference sequence). V was pared by 0 bases and J by 0 bases, with 6 bases between. The CDR3 consists of 13 residues. The CDR3 coding sequence is TGCAGTGCTAGAGATATGGGCTCCTACGAGCAGTACTTC. Amino acid sequence: CSARDMGSYEQYF.

Only a few counts were recorded for this clonotype. This chain links TRBV23-1 with TRBJ2-1, with D possibly being TRBD2 (6 bases). TRBV23-1 carries the ORF label, with uncertain function. Trimming took off 3 bases at V and 2 bases at J, with 11 bases between the two ends. This CDR3 has 15 residues. The CDR3 sequence is CASSQCGRPYNEQFF. The CDR3 region has the DNA TGCGCCAGCAGTCAGTGTGGGAGGCCCTACAATGAGCAGTTCTTC.